These 31 T cell receptor beta chains share one sample of origin, sequenced in a study of post-analysis software for immune sequencing data (dated by TCRdb to between 2014 and 2017). Library construction relied on PCR. Sequencing relied on an Illumina HiSeq 2500. To reduce PCR and sequencing biases, unique molecular identifiers were built into the TCR beta cDNA libraries. TCRdb reran the public reads through fastp at Q25 and MiXCR, keeping productive beta chains. Each CDR3 protein appears once, grouped with its most common genes and DNA. This sample is represented by about 400,000 distinct CDR3 sequences; about a third of them were singletons. The top ten hold around an eighth of the sample. For these TCRs, the target antigens are not known. Broader findings and caveats from the paper: Significantly higher frequencies in patients than in controls were found for roughly five TRBV segments, including TRBV5-6, TRBV5-1 and TRBV20-1.

The sample was blood. Source of these receptors: a girl aged 5-17 years with multiple sclerosis.

The chain combines TRBV3-1 with TRBJ2-1; D is unclear. The CDR3 totals 13 residues. Trimming removed 2 bases from V and 6 bases from J, with 8 bases in between. Germline V gene data show CDR1 as LGHDT and CDR2 as YNNKEL (reference sequence). CDR3 coding DNA: TGTGCCAGCAGCCAAAGGACCGGCAATGAGCAGTTCTTC. Translating gives CASSQRTGNEQFF.

The chain carries TRBV3-1 and TRBJ2-2; the match to TRBD1 covers 11 bases. J gave up 4 bases and V 4 bases, and 2 bases lay outside the gene matches. The CDR3 length is 15 residues. From germline, CDR1 is LGHDT and CDR2 YNNKEL (reference sequence). The CDR3 DNA reads as TGTGCCAGCAGCCGGGGGACAGGGGGCACCGGGGAGCTGTTTTTT. It translates to CASSRGTGGTGELFF. Using reference TRBV3-1 and TRBJ2-2 for the parts outside the CDR3, the full variable domain is DTAVSQTPKYLVTQMGNDKSIKCEQNLGHDTMYWYKQDSKKFLKIMFSYNNKELIINETVPNRFSPKSPDKAHLNLHINSLELGDSAVYFCASSRGTGGTGELFFGEGSRLTVL.

The chain carries TRBV4-2 and TRBJ2-1; 7 bases line up with TRBD2. V lost 0 bases, J lost 4 bases, and 12 bases stayed unmatched. The CDR3 is 18 residues long. Germline V gene sequence: CDR1 LGHNA, CDR2 YNFKEQ. CDR3 residues: CASSQDRRGGAKYNEQFF. CDR3 in DNA: TGTGCCAGCAGCCAAGATCGTAGGGGAGGGGCGAAATACAATGAGCAGTTCTTC.

This clonotype was counted only a few times. At one end, the junction sequence differs from germline, possibly due to a read error. J is TRBJ2-1 and V is TRBV3-1, with D unresolved. Germline CDR1 LGHDT, CDR2 YNNKEL (reference sequence). The CDR3 consists of 17 residues. CDR3 region: CASGQGKSHSSYNEQFF. The CDR3 nucleotides read TGTGCCAGCGGCCAAGGGAAATCCCACAGCTCCTACAATGAGCAGTTCTTC.

This clonotype appeared once. A read error may account for a junction end that differs from germline. The V gene is TRBV5-1, the J gene TRBJ2-6; D perhaps matches TRBD1 (5 bases). The CDR3 is 16 amino acids. Germline lookup yields CDR1 SGHRS and CDR2 YFSETQ. Here the CDR3 reads CASSLGYYSGANVLTF. CDR3 in DNA: TGCGCCAGCAGCCTTGGGTACTACTCTGGGGCCAACGTCCTGACTTTT.

The chain is built from TRBV5-1 and TRBJ2-3, with unresolved D. Germline-derived CDR1 and CDR2 are SGHRS and YFSETQ. Deletions cut 5 bases from V and 5 bases from J, with 9 bases between. The CDR3 extends over 12 amino acids. CDR3 sequence: CASRSAGDTQYF. The CDR3 coding sequence is TGCGCCAGCAGGTCGGCTGGAGATACGCAGTATTTT.

V and J are TRBV5-4 and TRBJ2-1, with 9 bases that match TRBD1. There are 15 residues in the CDR3. From germline, CDR1 is SGHNT and CDR2 YYREEE (reference sequence). J was trimmed by 5 bases and V by 4 bases; bases with no gene match: 7. The CDR3 bases are TGTGCCAGCAGCCCACCGGGACAGGGCGACAATGAGCAGTTCTTC. Translation: CASSPPGQGDNEQFF.

The chain employs TRBV29-1 and TRBJ1-2, with 7 positions matching TRBD1. The germline V gene has CDR1 SQVTM and CDR2 ANQGSEA. CDR3 length: 12 amino acids. The V gene end was trimmed by 3 bases and the J gene end by 8 bases; junction bases not matched to a gene: 6. Written as DNA, the CDR3 is TGCAGCGTTGAGTACAGGGGACAGGGCTACACCTTC. Translation: CSVEYRGQGYTF. The complete variable domain, with remaining parts taken from reference TRBV29-1 and TRBJ1-2, reads SAVISQKPSRDICQRGTSLTIQCQVDSQVTMMFWYRQQPGQSLTLIATANQGSEATYESGFVIDKFPISRPNLTFSTLTVSNMSPEDSSIYLCSVEYRGQGYTFGSGTRLTVV.

On this clonotype itself: One junction end does not reproduce the germline sequence, and a read error may be involved. V usage is TRBV7-2 and J usage is TRBJ1-2; D call uncertain. Germline V gene lookup returns CDR1 SGHTA and CDR2 FQGNSA. CDR3 length: 16 residues. DNA for the CDR3: TGTGCCAGCACCCTTACATCGGGATCGGTCCTAGGCGGCTACATCTTC. This sequence encodes CASTLTSGSVLGGYIF.

The J gene is TRBJ2-3, the V gene TRBV5-5, with TRBD1 matching 8 bases. There are 17 residues in the CDR3. Germline lookup yields CDR1 SGHKS and CDR2 YYEKEE (reference sequence). The junction had 11 bases not matched to a gene; V was cut back by 4 bases and J by 1 base. CDR3 sequence reads: CASSRAGQGPRTDTQYF. The CDR3 region has the DNA TGTGCCAGCAGCCGTGCCGGACAGGGACCGCGCACAGATACGCAGTATTTT. The full variable domain, in which reference TRBV5-5 and TRBJ2-3 provide the parts outside the CDR3, is DAGVTQSPTHLIKTRGQQVTLRCSPISGHKSVSWYQQVLGQGPQFIFQYYEKEERGRGNFPDRFSARQFPNYSSELNVNALLLGDSALYLCASSRAGQGPRTDTQYFGPGTRLTVL.

The V call is TRBV4-3, the J call TRBJ1-2; the D gene is possibly TRBD1 (6 bases). V dropped 0 bases and J dropped 5 bases, with 16 bases sitting between them. Germline V gene sequence: CDR1 LGHNA, CDR2 YSLEER. This CDR3 is 16 amino acids long. As DNA, the CDR3 is TGCGCCAGCAGCCAAGATGGGGGGGGCGCCGGGTATGGCTACACCTTC. Translation: CASSQDGGGAGYGYTF.

The rearrangement joins TRBV12-3 or TRBV12-4 to TRBJ2-3, with D possibly matching TRBD2 (6 bases). This CDR3 is built from 12 residues. Deletions cut 6 bases from V and 8 bases from J, with 12 bases between. DNA of the CDR3: TGTGCCAGCAGCAGGGTGGAGGGTACGCAGTATTTT. Its translation: CASSRVEGTQYF.

CDR3 loop: CASSLARVAGTEAFF. The DNA of the CDR3 is TGTGCCAGCAGTTTAGCGCGGGTGGCCGGGACTGAAGCTTTCTTT. The chain uses TRBV12-3 or TRBV12-4 and TRBJ1-1; D not resolved. Trimming took 0 bases from V and 5 from J, leaving 13 bases between them. The CDR3 covers 15 residues.

The table lists this clonotype with many counts. The chain couples TRBV20-1 to TRBJ2-1; 7 positions agree with TRBD2. V gave up 7 bases and J gave up 4 bases; unmatched junction bases: 10. This CDR3 spans 14 amino acids. Germline values: CDR1 DFQATT, CDR2 SNEGSKA (reference sequence). This CDR3 reads CSVNPGGIYNEQFF. The CDR3 DNA sequence: TGCAGTGTCAATCCGGGGGGAATATACAATGAGCAGTTCTTC.

The J gene is TRBJ1-6, the V gene TRBV9; D unclear. V was cut by 4 bases and J by 9 bases, with 11 bases left in between. The CDR3 is 13 residues long. Germline V gene data show CDR1 as SGDLS and CDR2 as YYNGEE. CDR3 sequence: CASSPGSASPLHF. DNA of the CDR3: TGTGCCAGCAGCCCGGGCTCCGCTTCACCCCTCCACTTT. Supplemented by reference TRBV9 and TRBJ1-6, the full variable domain reads DSGVTQTPKHLITATGQRVTLRCSPRSGDLSVYWYQQSLDQGLQFLIQYYNGEERAKGNILERFSAQQFPDLHSELNLSSLELGDSALYFCASSPGSASPLHFGNGTRLTVT.

The J gene is TRBJ1-2, the V gene TRBV3-1, with TRBD1 matching over 8 bases. CDR1 and CDR2 (germline): LGHDT, YNNKEL (reference sequence). The ends lost 4 bases at V and 6 bases at J; junction bases unmatched: 7. There are 14 residues in the CDR3. CDR3 in DNA: TGTGCCAGCAGCCCCCGGACAGGGCAGAATGGCTACACCTTC. Translation gives CASSPRTGQNGYTF.

The chain recombines TRBV4-2 with TRBJ2-1, with D tentatively TRBD1 (5 bases). In germline, CDR1 is LGHNA, CDR2 YNFKEQ. V gave up 2 bases and J gave up 2 bases, with 10 bases separating them. CDR3 size: 15 residues. CDR3 sequence (DNA): TGTGCCAGCAGCCAATCCCAGGGCCCCTACAATGAGCAGTTCTTC. It is translated as CASSQSQGPYNEQFF.

This clonotype showed up just a few times. The chain has TRBV6-4 and TRBJ1-2; possibly TRBD1 for D (5 bases). The V gene's germline CDR1 is MRHNA and CDR2 SNTAGT. V lost 4 bases, J lost 7 bases, and 16 bases lay in between. The CDR3 has 14 amino acids. The CDR3 region is CASSVAARQGGYTF. The CDR3 DNA sequence: TGTGCCAGCAGTGTGGCAGCCCGTCAGGGTGGCTACACCTTC.

Remarks on this clonotype: A junction end diverges from the germline sequence, so it may reflect a read error. The V and J genes are TRBV20-1 and TRBJ2-1, with TRBD2 matching 12 bases. The CDR3 runs to 10 residues. Per the germline V gene, CDR1 is DFQATT and CDR2 is SNEGSKA (reference sequence). The CDR3 loop is CSAWTSGISF. As DNA, the CDR3 is TGCAGTGCCTGGACTAGCGGGATTTCATTC.

This clonotype was observed a handful of times. The chain recombines TRBV4-2 with TRBJ2-5; 7 positions match TRBD1. Losses at the gene ends were 0 bases for V and 5 bases for J; bases not matched to a gene: 6. Germline V CDR1 and CDR2: LGHNA, YNFKEQ. This CDR3 is 15 amino acids long. The CDR3 nucleotides are TGTGCCAGCAGCCAAGAGAGACAGGGCCACGAGACCCAGTACTTC. This codes for CASSQERQGHETQYF.

The V gene is TRBV6-1, the J gene TRBJ2-5; D may match TRBD1 or TRBD2 (6 bases each). This CDR3 contains 16 residues. V was shortened by 2 bases and J by 2 bases, with 15 bases between the two germline ends. Germline V lookup: CDR1 MNHNS, CDR2 SASEGT. CDR3 nucleotide sequence: TGTGCCAGCAGTGAAAAAGGAGGGGGGCTGCAAGAGACCCAGTACTTC. This codes for CASSEKGGGLQETQYF.

This clonotype was seen only a few times. The genes are TRBV4-2 and TRBJ2-3, with 9 bases identical to TRBD1. Looked up from germline, CDR1 is LGHNA and CDR2 is YNFKEQ. This CDR3 has 15 residues. V trimming: 2 bases; J trimming: 3 bases; junction bases outside the gene matches: 3. This CDR3 reads CASSQRTGVTDTQYF. The CDR3 bases are TGTGCCAGCAGCCAAAGGACAGGGGTAACAGATACGCAGTATTTT.

The rearrangement joins TRBV6-1 to TRBJ2-7, with 9 nucleotides matching TRBD1. Germline values: CDR1 MNHNS, CDR2 SASEGT. The trim removed 6 bases at V and 6 bases at J, leaving 9 bases unmatched. CDR3 length equals 14 residues. The CDR3 nucleotides are TGTGCCAGCAGGGAACCGGGACAGGGAGGCGAGCAGTACTTC. Amino acid sequence: CASREPGQGGEQYF.

This clonotype was observed a few times. The V and J genes are TRBV29-1 and TRBJ1-5; D call uncertain. The germline V gene has CDR1 SQVTM and CDR2 ANQGSEA. The CDR3 runs 13 residues. V was pared by 6 bases and J by 3 bases, with 12 bases between. The CDR3 here is CSVAPGLNQPQHF. CDR3 bases: TGCAGCGTGGCGCCGGGCCTCAATCAGCCCCAGCATTTT.

There are a few counts of this clonotype. The V and J genes are TRBV6-5 and TRBJ2-4, with 12 bases that match TRBD1. The better agreement between TRBJ2-7 and the DNA end casts doubt on the J call. Germline assignment: CDR1 MNHEY and CDR2 SVGAGI. The CDR3 has 16 residues. The CDR3 here is CASSSPGQGASYEQYF. The CDR3, as DNA: TGTGCCAGCAGTTCTCCGGGACAGGGGGCTTCCTACGAGCAGTACTTC.

The chain employs TRBV6-5 and TRBJ1-2; 9 nucleotides align to TRBD1. The trim removed 7 bases at V and 7 bases at J, leaving 7 bases unmatched. This CDR3 has 13 residues. Germline assignment: CDR1 MNHEY and CDR2 SVGAGI. CDR3 amino acids: CASTGQGRSGYTF. CDR3 DNA sequence: TGTGCCAGCACCGGACAGGGGAGGAGTGGCTACACCTTC.

As regards this clonotype: The junction departs from germline at one end; a sequencing error may be responsible. The chain uses TRBV10-3 and TRBJ1-2; 8 positions match TRBD1. The CDR3 extends over 14 amino acids. Germline V gene lookup returns CDR1 ENHRY and CDR2 SYGVKD. The CDR3 here is CAITDPAGGGGCTF. The DNA for the CDR3 is TGTGCCATCACTGATCCCGCAGGGGGCGGTGGCTGCACCTTC.

The genes are TRBV6-5 and TRBJ1-3; 7 nucleotides match TRBD1. Per the germline V gene, CDR1 is MNHEY and CDR2 is SVGAGI. J lost 2 bases, V lost 2 bases, and 0 bases had no gene match. CDR3 length: 14 residues. The CDR3 DNA reads as TGTGCCAGCAGTTACGACAGGGCTGGAAACACCATATATTTT. This codes for CASSYDRAGNTIYF.

This clonotype was observed a handful of times. The V gene is TRBV7-8, the J gene TRBJ2-7; tentatively, D is TRBD2 (7 bases). Per germline, CDR1 SGHVS and CDR2 FQNEAQ. V lost 2 bases and J lost 5, with 16 bases in between. The CDR3 consists of 15 residues. The CDR3 nucleotides read TGTGCCAGCAGCTTAAACTCGGGGGGCGTCGACGAGCAGTACTTC. It is translated as CASSLNSGGVDEQYF.

The V and J genes are TRBV7-9 and TRBJ1-4; no reliable D call. The CDR3 totals 16 residues. Trimming pared 5 bases from V and 0 bases from J, leaving 13 bases between. Germline V gene sequence: CDR1 SEHNR, CDR2 FQNEAQ (reference sequence). The CDR3 DNA reads TGTGCCAGCAGCCCGGGTAGGGTTGCAACTAATGAAAAACTGTTTTTT. It is translated as CASSPGRVATNEKLFF.

This chain links TRBV29-1 with TRBJ1-1; a weak D match, TRBD1 (6 bases). Trimming shortened V by 3 bases and J by 7 bases, and 12 bases separated the two germline ends. The germline gives CDR1 SQVTM, CDR2 ANQGSEA. This CDR3 has 12 amino acids. DNA of the CDR3: TGCAGCGTTGATTGGGGGGCGGTTGAAGCTTTCTTT. Its protein product is CSVDWGAVEAFF.